One sample yielded the 27 T cell receptor beta chains listed below, sequenced in a study of T-cell reconstitution after alpha-beta-depleted transplantation in children. Construction of the TCRbeta library involved unique molecular identifiers. TCRdb analysed the PCR reads with MiXCR anew, one entry per CDR3 protein. The data show about 870,000 distinct CDR3 sequences, around 17% seen once. Specimen: PBMCs, mostly from graft donor cells, collected 360 days after TCRalphabeta/CD19-depleted stem cell transplant. The receptors were sampled from a male patient aged 10-17 years who had a stem cell transplant for acute lymphoblastic leukemia, so the T cells may come from the graft donor.

This clonotype was observed a few times. The rearrangement links TRBV4-2 to TRBJ2-1; 8 bases map to TRBD2. Trimming took 1 base from V and 6 from J; bases not matched to a gene: 5. This CDR3 spans 15 amino acids. The germline V gene has CDR1 LGHNA and CDR2 YNFKEQ. The CDR3 loop reads CASSQGARGANEQFF. CDR3 nucleotides: TGTGCCAGCAGCCAAGGGGCGCGGGGGGCCAATGAGCAGTTCTTC.

The chain recombines TRBV2 with TRBJ2-7, with 10 bases fitting TRBD1. Trimming cost V 2 bases and J 5 bases; bases outside gene matches: 6. Germline V gene sequence: CDR1 SNHLY, CDR2 FYNNEI. The CDR3 totals 15 residues. The CDR3 DNA is TGTGCCAGCAGTGAAATAGGGACAGGGGAAAACGAGCAGTACTTC. Its protein product is CASSEIGTGENEQYF.

The J gene is TRBJ2-1, the V gene TRBV3-1; 13 bases line up with TRBD2. J lost 15 bases, V lost 3 bases, and 14 bases had no gene match. The CDR3 is 16 residues long. Germline V CDR1 and CDR2: LGHDT, YNNKEL (reference sequence). The CDR3 nucleotides read TGTGCCAGCAGCCAGGAACCGGGACTAGCGGGGTCCTATGGGTTCTTC. Translated, it gives CASSQEPGLAGSYGFF.

Many counts were recorded for this clonotype. The V gene is TRBV5-1, the J gene TRBJ1-4; tentatively, D is TRBD1 (6 bases). Germline CDR1 and CDR2: SGHRS and YFSETQ. CDR3 length equals 14 residues. Trimming cost V 3 bases and J 0 bases, with 6 bases left between them. The CDR3, as DNA: TGCGCCAGCAGCTGGACAGCAACTAATGAAAAACTGTTTTTT. Its protein is CASSWTATNEKLFF. The entire variable domain, with the rest obtained from reference TRBV5-1 and TRBJ1-4, is as follows: KAGVTQTPRYLIKTRGQQVTLSCSPISGHRSVSWYQQTPGQGLQFLFEYFSETQRNKGNFPGRFSGRQFSNSRSEMNVSTLELGDSALYLCASSWTATNEKLFFGSGTQLSVL.

The V and J genes are TRBV7-9 and TRBJ2-1; 13 nucleotides line up with TRBD2. There are 15 residues in the CDR3. Germline V gives CDR1 SEHNR, CDR2 FQNEAQ (reference sequence). Unmatched junction bases numbered 4, after V lost 8 bases and J lost 3 bases. The CDR3 reads CASRTSGSIYNEQFF. The DNA for the CDR3 is TGTGCCAGCCGGACTAGCGGGAGTATCTACAATGAGCAGTTCTTC.

The rearrangement links TRBV4-1 to TRBJ1-2; TRBD1 matches at 8 bases. Germline V gives CDR1 MGHRA, CDR2 YSYEKL. This CDR3 comprises 15 residues. V trimming: 4 bases; J trimming: 8 bases; junction bases outside the gene matches: 12. The CDR3, as DNA: TGCGCCAGCAGCCTAACCCCAGGGGGCGGACGAGGCTACACCTTC. This gives the protein CASSLTPGGGRGYTF.

The rearrangement links TRBV12-3 or TRBV12-4 to TRBJ1-5; D unresolved. The CDR3 is 13 residues long. The germline V and J ends were trimmed by 3 bases and 6 bases, with 9 bases remaining between them. CDR3 bases: TGTGCCAGCAGTTTCCGCAGAGGTCAGCCCCAGCATTTT. As protein: CASSFRRGQPQHF.

The chain has TRBV4-1 and TRBJ2-7, with D perhaps matching TRBD1 or TRBD2 (6 bases each). The germline gives CDR1 MGHRA, CDR2 YSYEKL. The ends were cut back, 4 bases at V and 0 bases at J, with 19 bases in the middle. The length of the CDR3 is 17 residues. In DNA, the CDR3 is TGCGCCAGCAGCCGGGGGCCGGGGGCGCTCCTCTCCTACGAGCAGTACTTC. It codes for CASSRGPGALLSYEQYF.

In this sample, this clonotype turned up many times. This sequence joins TRBV12-3 or TRBV12-4 and TRBJ2-7; TRBD2 aligns across 14 bases. The CDR3 has 15 amino acids. Trimming cost V 7 bases and J 7 bases; bases outside gene matches: 9. CDR3 DNA sequence: TGTGCCAGCACCGTGACTAGCGGGAGGGCCGAAGAGCAGTACTTC. Translated, it gives CASTVTSGRAEEQYF.

The genes are TRBV29-1 and TRBJ2-7; TRBD1 might be the D (5 bases). CDR3 length equals 13 residues. V gave up 3 bases and J gave up 2 bases, with 11 bases separating them. CDR1 is SQVTM and CDR2 is ANQGSEA in the germline V gene. CDR3 protein: CSVEVGATYEQYF. Here the CDR3 DNA reads TGCAGCGTTGAGGTAGGGGCCACCTACGAGCAGTACTTC.

The rearrangement uses TRBV6-4 and TRBJ2-1; no definite D call. The germline V and J ends were trimmed by 4 bases and 2 bases, with 6 bases remaining between them. The CDR3 is 13 amino acids. Per the germline V gene, CDR1 is MRHNA and CDR2 is SNTAGT. The DNA for the CDR3 is TGTGCCAGCAGTGGCTACCCCTACAATGAGCAGTTCTTC. Encoded protein: CASSGYPYNEQFF.

This clonotype was observed at least ten times. This rearrangement joins TRBV28 to TRBJ2-1; 13 positions match TRBD2. From germline, CDR1 is MDHEN and CDR2 SYDVKM. This CDR3 spans 19 amino acids. Germline trimming cut 3 bases from V and 2 bases from J; bases unmatched to any gene: 10. The CDR3, as DNA: TGTGCCAGCAGTTTCCGCCCCGGACTAGCGGGAGCCCCCTACAATGAGCAGTTCTTC. This gives the protein CASSFRPGLAGAPYNEQFF.

As for this clonotype: This may come from a read error, since a much larger clone is one base off. J is TRBJ2-1 and V is TRBV7-9; TRBD2 is a possible D gene (7 bases). The CDR3 has 15 amino acids. Per germline, CDR1 SEHNR and CDR2 FQNEAQ (reference sequence). The CDR3: CASSLVRGASNERFF. CDR3 nucleotides: TGTGCCAGCAGCTTAGTACGGGGGGCGAGCAATGAGCGGTTCTTC. Full variable domain (remainder filled in from reference TRBV7-9 and TRBJ2-1): DTGVSQNPRHKITKRGQNVTFRCDPISEHNRLYWYRQTLGQGPEFLTYFQNEAQLEKSRLLSDRFSAERPKGSFSTLEIQRTEQGDSAMYLCASSLVRGASNERFFGPGTRLTVL.

This clonotype showed up just a few times. The CDR3 bases are TGCGCCAGCAGCCAAGTGGAGGGTTCCTACGAGCAGTACTTC. Translation gives CASSQVEGSYEQYF. The chain carries TRBV4-1 and TRBJ2-7, with D perhaps TRBD2 (6 bases). Germline lookup yields CDR1 MGHRA and CDR2 YSYEKL. The V gene lost 1 base and the J gene lost 1 base, with 8 bases spanning the gap. The CDR3 consists of 14 residues.

The chain recombines TRBV25-1 with TRBJ2-7; TRBD2 matches 11 bases. The J segment lost 2 bases and the V segment lost 3 bases, leaving 6 bases of the junction unmatched. The germline gives CDR1 MGHDK, CDR2 SYGVNS. CDR3 length equals 16 residues. The CDR3 here is CASSDGGLAVPYEQYF. CDR3 bases: TGTGCCAGCAGTGATGGGGGACTAGCGGTACCCTACGAGCAGTACTTC.

This clonotype was found many times. This chain joins TRBV29-1 and TRBJ2-1; TRBD2 aligns across 7 bases. V gave up 8 bases and J gave up 7 bases; unmatched junction bases: 14. This CDR3 is 14 amino acids long. Germline-derived CDR1 and CDR2 are SQVTM and ANQGSEA. CDR3 bases: TGCAGCACCCCCGGAGCGGGGAACTTAAATGAGCAGTTCTTC. The encoded protein is CSTPGAGNLNEQFF.

This clonotype has a count of ten or more. The chain carries TRBV5-1 and TRBJ1-4; D is unclear. Germline V CDR1 and CDR2: SGHRS, YFSETQ. V lost 4 bases and J 5 bases, leaving 12 bases between the germline ends. The CDR3 loop spans 14 amino acids. The chain's CDR3 is CASSPFEKNEKLFF. Written as DNA, the CDR3 is TGCGCCAGCAGCCCTTTCGAGAAAAATGAAAAACTGTTTTTT.

This clonotype was observed a handful of times. The chain carries TRBV21-1 and TRBJ2-1; no DNA check was done on the table's D call, TRBD2. TRBV21-1 is a listed pseudogene. The CDR3 contains 19 residues. The CDR3 DNA follows: TGTGCCAGCAGCAATGGGACTAGCGGGAGGTTGGGGTCCTACAATGAGCAGTTCTTC. As protein: CASSNGTSGRLGSYNEQFF.

The chain carries TRBV28 and TRBJ1-2; no reliable D call. Trimming removed 7 bases from V and 5 bases from J, with 17 bases in between. Germline assignment: CDR1 MDHEN and CDR2 SYDVKM. The CDR3 has 14 residues. The CDR3 DNA reads as TGTGCCAGCATGAGCGGGTCCACCCTTTATGGCTACACCTTC. Translated, it gives CASMSGSTLYGYTF.

This clonotype appeared a few times. The gene calls are TRBV20-1 and TRBJ2-7; unclear D gene. The CDR3 runs to 12 residues. Trimming stripped 6 bases from V and 3 bases from J, with 12 bases between. The germline CDR1 and CDR2 sequences are DFQATT and SNEGSKA (reference sequence). In nucleotides, the CDR3 is TGCAGTGCCTGGGCAGACTTCTACGAGCAGTACTTC. It is translated as CSAWADFYEQYF.

This CDR3 is CASSWAGQAVGETQYF. For the CDR3, the DNA is TGTGCCAGCAGTTGGGCAGGACAGGCGGTTGGAGAGACCCAGTACTTC. The rearrangement uses TRBV12-3 or TRBV12-4 and TRBJ2-5, with TRBD1 identical over 7 bases. V dropped 4 bases and J dropped 4; count of bases not matched to a gene: 12. CDR3 size: 16 residues.

The CDR3 sequence is CASSFDRGVHEQYF. CDR3 in DNA: TGTGCCAGCAGCTTCGACAGGGGCGTCCACGAGCAGTACTTC. The rearrangement joins TRBV7-9 to TRBJ2-7; 8 bases agree with TRBD1. V lost 3 bases, J lost 5 bases, and 6 bases stayed unmatched. This CDR3 contains 14 residues. Germline CDR1 SEHNR, CDR2 FQNEAQ (reference sequence).

The chain combines TRBV11-2 with TRBJ2-1; D is unclear. The germline V gene encodes CDR1 SGHAT and CDR2 FQNNGV. Between the trimmed V and J ends, which lost 1 base and 0 bases, there was a span of 7 bases. The CDR3 spans 15 residues. The CDR3, as DNA: TGTGCCAGCAGCTTAGTATCCATCTCCTACAATGAGCAGTTCTTC. This translates into CASSLVSISYNEQFF. Variable domain in full (rest from reference TRBV11-2 and TRBJ2-1): EAGVAQSPRYKIIEKRQSVAFWCNPISGHATLYWYQQILGQGPKLLIQFQNNGVVDDSQLPKDRFSAERLKGVDSTLKIQPAKLEDSAVYLCASSLVSISYNEQFFGPGTRLTVL.

The chain recombines TRBV20-1 with TRBJ2-7; TRBD1 or TRBD2 may be the D gene (5 bases each). Trimming removed 0 bases at V and 2 bases at J, with 11 bases between. Germline CDR1 and CDR2: DFQATT and SNEGSKA (reference sequence). CDR3 length: 14 residues. The CDR3 DNA reads TGCAGTGCTAGAGACCTAGTGGGGGCCTACGAGCAGTACTTC. It yields the protein CSARDLVGAYEQYF.

This clonotype appeared many times. The chain is built from TRBV7-9 and TRBJ2-3, with D unclear. The germline V gene encodes CDR1 SEHNR and CDR2 FQNEAQ (reference sequence). The CDR3 is 14 residues long. V was shortened by 3 bases and J by 1 base, with 8 bases between the two germline ends. The CDR3 loop reads CASSLGRRTDTQYF. Written as DNA, the CDR3 is TGTGCCAGCAGCTTGGGTAGGCGCACAGATACGCAGTATTTT.

This clonotype was counted between two and nine times. The chain has TRBV5-6 and TRBJ1-1, with unresolved D. CDR1 SGHDT and CDR2 YYEEEE come from the germline V gene. The CDR3 loop spans 12 amino acids. V gave up 1 base and J gave up 5 bases, with 6 bases separating them. The CDR3, as DNA: TGTGCCAGCAGCTTGATTAGTACTGAAGCTTTCTTT. It translates to CASSLISTEAFF.

This chain joins TRBV20-1 and TRBJ1-1; TRBD1 might be the D (6 bases). The CDR3 consists of 16 residues. Looked up from germline, CDR1 is DFQATT and CDR2 is SNEGSKA (reference sequence). The V and J ends lost 0 bases and 0 bases respectively, with 14 bases between them. CDR3 in amino acids: CSARERAGTLNTEAFF. CDR3 sequence (DNA): TGCAGTGCTAGAGAAAGGGCCGGGACACTGAACACTGAAGCTTTCTTT.